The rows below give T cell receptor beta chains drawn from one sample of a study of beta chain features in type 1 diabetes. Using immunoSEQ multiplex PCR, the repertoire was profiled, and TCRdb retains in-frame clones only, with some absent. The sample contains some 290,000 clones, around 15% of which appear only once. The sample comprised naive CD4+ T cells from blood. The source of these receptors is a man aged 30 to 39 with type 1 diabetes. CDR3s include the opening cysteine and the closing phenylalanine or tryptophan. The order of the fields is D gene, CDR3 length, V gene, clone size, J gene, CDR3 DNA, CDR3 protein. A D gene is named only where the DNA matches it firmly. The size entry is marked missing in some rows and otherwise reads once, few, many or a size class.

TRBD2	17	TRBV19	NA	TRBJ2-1	TGTGCCAGTACCATTACCGGACTAGCGACAGATCTCCATGAGCAGTTCTTC	CASTITGLATDLHEQFF
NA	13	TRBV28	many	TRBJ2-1	TGTGCCAGCCAGGACAGTCCTACCAATGAGCAGTTCTTC	CASQDSPTNEQFF
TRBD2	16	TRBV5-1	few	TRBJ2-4	TGCGCCAGCAGCTTGAAACCGGGACTAGCGGAAAACATTCAGTACTTC	CASSLKPGLAENIQYF
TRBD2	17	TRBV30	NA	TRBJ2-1	TGTGCCTGGAGTGTACGGAGGACTAGCGGGATAAGGGATGAGCAGTTCTTC	CAWSVRRTSGIRDEQFF
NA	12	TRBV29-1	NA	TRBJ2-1	TGCAGCGTTGAAGAGTACGGGAATGAGCAGTTCTTC	CSVEEYGNEQFF
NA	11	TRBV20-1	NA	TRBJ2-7	TGCAGTGCCACCCCTACCTACGAGCAGTACTTC	CSATPTYEQYF
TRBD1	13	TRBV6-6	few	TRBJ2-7	TGTGCCAGCATTCAGACAGGGGCAGACGAGCAGTACTTC	CASIQTGADEQYF
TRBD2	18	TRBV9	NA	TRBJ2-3	TGTGCCAGCAGCGTAGGACTAGCGGGAAGGCATTACCCAGATACGCAGTATTTT	CASSVGLAGRHYPDTQYF
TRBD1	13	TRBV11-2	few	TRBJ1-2	TGTGCCAGCAGCGCCACAGGGGTAAATGGCTACACCTTC	CASSATGVNGYTF
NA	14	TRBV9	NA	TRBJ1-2	TGTGCCAGCAGCGGAGTTGTCCCCGGTAGTGGCTACACCTTC	CASSGVVPGSGYTF
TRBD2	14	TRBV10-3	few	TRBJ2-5	TGTGCCATCAGTGTGGGGACTATTGTAGAGACCCAGTACTTC	CAISVGTIVETQYF
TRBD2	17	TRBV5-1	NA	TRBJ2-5	TGCGCCAGCAGCTTGGGCCTGGGAGGGGTATCGTTGGAGACCCAGTACTTC	CASSLGLGGVSLETQYF
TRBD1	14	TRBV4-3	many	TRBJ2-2	TGCGCCAGCAGCCGGGGACAGATCACCGGGGAGCTGTTTTTT	CASSRGQITGELFF
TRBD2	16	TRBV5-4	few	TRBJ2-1	TGTGCCAGCAGCGGAGGAGCGGGAGGGCCTAGAGATGAGCAGTTCTTC	CASSGGAGGPRDEQFF
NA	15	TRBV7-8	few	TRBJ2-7	TGTGCCAGCAGCCGAGCGGGACAGGACGCCGCCGAGCAGTACTTC	CASSRAGQDAAEQYF
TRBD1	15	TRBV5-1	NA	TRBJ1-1	TGCGCCAGCAGCGCCTGGACAGGGCTAAACACTGAAGCTTTCTTT	CASSAWTGLNTEAFF
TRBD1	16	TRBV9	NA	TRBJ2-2	TGTGCCAGCAGCTCCAGCCACAGGGGTAACACCGGGGAGCTGTTTTTT	CASSSSHRGNTGELFF
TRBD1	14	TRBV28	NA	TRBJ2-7	TGTGCCAGCAGTTTGGGGACAGGGGTCCACGAGCAGTACTTC	CASSLGTGVHEQYF
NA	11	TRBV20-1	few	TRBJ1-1	TGCAGTGCTACCACAGGCCGGGAAGCTTTCTTT	CSATTGREAFF
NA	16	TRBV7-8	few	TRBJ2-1	TGTGCCAGCAGCTTAGCGGCGGGAAGCTCCTACAATGAGCAGTTCTTC	CASSLAAGSSYNEQFF
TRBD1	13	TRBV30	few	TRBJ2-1	TGTGCCTGGAGTAAACAGGGGGCGGGTGAGCAGTTCTTC	CAWSKQGAGEQFF
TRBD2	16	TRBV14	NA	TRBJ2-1	TGTGCCAGCAGCCAAGGACTAGCGGGAGGCTATAATGAGCAGTTCTTC	CASSQGLAGGYNEQFF
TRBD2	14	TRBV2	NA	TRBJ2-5	TGTGCCAGCAGGGTACTAGCGGGAACTGAGACCCAGTACTTC	CASRVLAGTETQYF
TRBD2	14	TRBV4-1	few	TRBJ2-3	TGCGCCAGCAGTTGGGCGGGGAGGGCAGATACGCAGTATTTT	CASSWAGRADTQYF
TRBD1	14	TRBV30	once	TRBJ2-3	TGTGCCGGTACCCGGGACAGGGGCACAGATACGCAGTATTTT	CAGTRDRGTDTQYF
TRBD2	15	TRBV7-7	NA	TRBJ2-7	TGTGCTAGCAGCCCCGGACTAGCCAACTCCTACGAGCAGTACTTC	CASSPGLANSYEQYF
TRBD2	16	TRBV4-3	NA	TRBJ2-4	TGCGCCAGCAGCCAAGATTTAAGCGGGAGAAAAAACATTCAGTACTTC	CASSQDLSGRKNIQYF
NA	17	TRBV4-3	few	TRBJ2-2	TGCGCCAGCAGCCAAGACAAGAGGGAGACGGGTACCGGGGAGCTGTTTTTT	CASSQDKRETGTGELFF
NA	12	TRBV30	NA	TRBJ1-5	TGTGCCTGGGCTATACCGGGGTCGCCCCAGCATTTT	CAWAIPGSPQHF
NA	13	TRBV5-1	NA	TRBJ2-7	TGCGCCAGCACCGCGACCGGGTCCTACGAGCAGTACTTC	CASTATGSYEQYF
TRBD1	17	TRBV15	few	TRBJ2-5	TGTGCCACCAGCAGGGACTTAGGGACAGGGGTTGGAGAGACCCAGTACTTC	CATSRDLGTGVGETQYF
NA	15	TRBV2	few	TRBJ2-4	TGTGCCAGCAGTGAAGCACAGGGTTTAAGAAACATTCAGTACTTC	CASSEAQGLRNIQYF
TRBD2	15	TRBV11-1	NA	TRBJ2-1	TGTGCCAGCAGCCCCCGACTAGCGGGCTACAATGAGCAGTTCTTC	CASSPRLAGYNEQFF
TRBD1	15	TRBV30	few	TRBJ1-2	TGTGCCTGGAGTTTCCGGGACAGGGACAACTATGGCTACACCTTC	CAWSFRDRDNYGYTF
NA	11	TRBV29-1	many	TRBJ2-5	TGCAGCGTTGCGTCTTCAGAGACCCAGTACTTC	CSVASSETQYF
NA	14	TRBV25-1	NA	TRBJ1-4	TGTGCCAGCGTCGCGGGAGCAACTAATGAAAAACTGTTTTTT	CASVAGATNEKLFF
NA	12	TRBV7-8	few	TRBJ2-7	TGTGCCAGCAGCTTAGACAGGCGCGAGCAGTACTTC	CASSLDRREQYF
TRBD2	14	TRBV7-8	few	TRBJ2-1	TGTGCCAGCAGCTTAGGGGCTAGCGGGAGGGGGCAGTTCTTC	CASSLGASGRGQFF
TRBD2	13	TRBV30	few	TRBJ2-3	TGTGCTTCTGAGGAGGGAGGGTCAGATACGCAGTATTTT	CASEEGGSDTQYF
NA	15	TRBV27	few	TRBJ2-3	TGTGCCAGCAGTTCCGGTAGAACTAGCACAGATACGCAGTATTTT	CASSSGRTSTDTQYF
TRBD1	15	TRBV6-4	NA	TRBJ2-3	TGTGCCAGCAGTGATACAGGGGCGTGGACAGATACGCAGTATTTT	CASSDTGAWTDTQYF
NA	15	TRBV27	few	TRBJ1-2	TGTGCCAGCAGTTTGTCAGTCCCAGCTAACTATGGCTACACCTTC	CASSLSVPANYGYTF
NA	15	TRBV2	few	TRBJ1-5	TGTGCCAGCAGGGGCGGACTAAGTCCATATCAGCCCCAGCATTTT	CASRGGLSPYQPQHF
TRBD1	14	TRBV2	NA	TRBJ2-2	TGTGCCAGCAGTCAACAGGGGCTCACCGGGGAGCTGTTTTTT	CASSQQGLTGELFF
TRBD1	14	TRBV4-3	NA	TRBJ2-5	TGCGCCAGCAGCCAAACGGACAGGGTAGAGACCCAGTACTTC	CASSQTDRVETQYF
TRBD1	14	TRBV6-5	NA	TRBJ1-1	TGTGCCAGCCGAGAGACAGGGCTGAACACTGAAGCTTTCTTT	CASRETGLNTEAFF
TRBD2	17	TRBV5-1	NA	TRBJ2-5	TGCGCCAGCAGCGACGGGACTAGCGGGAGGGCCATGGAGACCCAGTACTTC	CASSDGTSGRAMETQYF
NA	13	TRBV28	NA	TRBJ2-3	TGTGCCAGCCGAGGCGGGAGCACAGATACGCAGTATTTT	CASRGGSTDTQYF
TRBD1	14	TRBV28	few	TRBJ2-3	TGTGCCAGCAGTCCCGGACAGGGTACAGATACGCAGTATTTT	CASSPGQGTDTQYF
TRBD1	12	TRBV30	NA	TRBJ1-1	TGTGCCTGGAGTACCTCCGGGACAGGGGCTTTCTTT	CAWSTSGTGAFF
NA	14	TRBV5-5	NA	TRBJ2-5	TGTGCCAGCAGTTCGACAGGTTCTCGTGAGACCCAGTACTTC	CASSSTGSRETQYF
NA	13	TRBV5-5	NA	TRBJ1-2	TGTGCCAGCAGCTTAGGTAACGGGGATGGCTACACCTTC	CASSLGNGDGYTF
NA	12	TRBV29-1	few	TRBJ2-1	TGCAGCGTATCCCAGGCTGGCAATGAGCAGTTCTTC	CSVSQAGNEQFF
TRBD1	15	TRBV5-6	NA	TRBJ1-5	TGTGCCAGCGGTCGGACAGGGGATTCCAATCAGCCCCAGCATTTT	CASGRTGDSNQPQHF
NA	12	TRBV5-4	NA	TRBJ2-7	TGTGCCAGCAGCCCCCCTTCGGGCGAGCAGTACTTC	CASSPPSGEQYF
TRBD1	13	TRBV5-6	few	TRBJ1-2	TGTGCCAGCAGCCCGGACAGGGTCTATGGCTACACCTTC	CASSPDRVYGYTF